This T cell receptor (beta chain) derives from a study of blood T cells in healthy people across ages. Isolating PBMCs gave at least 6 million of these cells per sample. Total RNA was isolated from each sample in quantities of at least 5 micrograms. Study outcomes and limitations: There were more naive CD4+ cells and higher diversity in long-lived donors than in aged donors.

With a J-beta primer mix and a sample-barcoded 5' primer, a second PCR ran about 7 to 12 cycles. TCRdb re-called the 5' RACE reads with MiXCR, one entry per CDR3 protein. The sample records about 970,000 distinct CDR3 sequences, just over 50% being singletons. In regard to this clonotype: Its antigen is as yet unknown.

Sequenced input: blood. This receptor was obtained from a woman in her sixties or seventies in good health.

The DNA of the CDR3 is TGCAGTGCTGAGACTAGCGGGATATACAATGAGCAGTTCTTC. Its translation is CSAETSGIYNEQFF. The chain is built from TRBV20-1 and TRBJ2-1, with 11 bases that match TRBD2. Germline loops: CDR1 DFQATT, CDR2 SNEGSKA (reference sequence). J was trimmed by 4 bases and V by 5 bases; bases with no gene match: 4. This CDR3 has 14 amino acids.